This record covers a single TCR beta chain. The data were taken from a study of blood T cell repertoires in COVID-19. As for the study in general: Whether acute or convalescent, the COVID-19 samples came from the United States, Italy and Spain.

Authors' processing steps: It was from reference gene primer amplification that nucleated cell counts were estimated. Sequencing used immunoSEQ multiplex PCR; TCRdb keeps in-frame clones, though not all of them. V, J and clone size derive from that table, while D and trimming were established from the DNA sequence. The table includes more than 80,000 clones, about four fifths detected once. The CDR3 consists of 15 residues. Germline CDR1 reads MNHNY; CDR2 reads SVGAGI (reference sequence). With V trimmed by 0 bases and J by 8 bases, 8 bases remained unmatched. The V call is TRBV6-6, the J call TRBJ1-2; 8 bases align to TRBD1. The source of this sequence is a woman between 55 and 75 years old with acute or convalescent COVID-19. The sequenced material came from peripheral blood. As DNA, the CDR3 is TGTGCCAGCAGTTACTCCCCGGACAGGGATAGGGGCTACACCTTC. This encodes CASSYSPDRDRGYTF.